This is a list of T cell receptor beta chains from one sample in a study of blood T cell repertoires in COVID-19. The repertoire was sequenced with immunoSEQ multiplex PCR; TCRdb's copy has only in-frame clones and lacks some. This table has 250,000 to 300,000 clones, approximately 91% appearing once. The sample taken for sequencing was PBMCs or T cells enriched from blood (not recorded which). The receptors shown here come from a human donor in a cohort exposed to, infected with or recovered from COVID-19 (not recorded which). The donor label of this sample is uncertain. CDR3s leave out the opening cysteine and the closing phenylalanine or tryptophan. Fields, in order: clone size, V gene, J gene, CDR3 length, CDR3 protein. The size field is filled for only some rows; it gives once, few, many or a size class.

NA	TRBV6-5	TRBJ1-1	13	ASSYSVSENTEAF
NA	TRBV18	TRBJ1-5	12	ASSPSGQSQPQH
NA	TRBV3-1/TRBV3-2	TRBJ2-7	12	ASSQVGRGREQY
once	TRBV30	TRBJ1-1	12	AWSTGGGATEAF
NA	TRBV30	TRBJ2-2	14	AWSLWGRGFSGELF
NA	TRBV30	TRBJ1-6	15	AWSSLRGSVGNSPLH
NA	TRBV7-8	TRBJ2-5	14	ASSSGLAGLLETQY
NA	TRBV2	TRBJ1-2	11	ASTSRDRASYT
NA	TRBV12-5	TRBJ2-3	20	ASGLAHGIGSGGVLGTDTQY
NA	TRBV2	TRBJ1-1	11	ATSGTENTEAF
NA	TRBV19	TRBJ1-4	16	ASSNQAGGGIVGEKLF
few	TRBV7-2	TRBJ2-6	13	ASRGREAGANVLT
NA	TRBV7-9	TRBJ1-2	10	ASEGTGYGYT
NA	TRBV5-4	TRBJ1-5	13	ASSPEPDREQPQH
NA	TRBV27	TRBJ1-5	15	ASRTLGRGVSNQPQH
NA	TRBV5-4	TRBJ2-7	12	ASSSLDREYEQY
NA	TRBV7-8	TRBJ1-4	12	ASSPGAWGEKLF
NA	TRBV7-2	TRBJ2-7	13	ASSTQAGEGVEQY
NA	TRBV12-3/TRBV12-4	TRBJ2-5	10	ASSYTGGTQY
few	TRBV6-6	TRBJ1-3	14	ASSRQAIRSGNTIY
few	TRBV12-5	TRBJ1-5	11	ASVGGGAWPQH
NA	TRBV9	TRBJ1-2	13	ASSPGDSLGYGYT
NA	TRBV7-2	TRBJ1-4	13	ASSLSPVPNEKLF
NA	TRBV13	TRBJ1-6	14	ASSLGQGASNSPLH